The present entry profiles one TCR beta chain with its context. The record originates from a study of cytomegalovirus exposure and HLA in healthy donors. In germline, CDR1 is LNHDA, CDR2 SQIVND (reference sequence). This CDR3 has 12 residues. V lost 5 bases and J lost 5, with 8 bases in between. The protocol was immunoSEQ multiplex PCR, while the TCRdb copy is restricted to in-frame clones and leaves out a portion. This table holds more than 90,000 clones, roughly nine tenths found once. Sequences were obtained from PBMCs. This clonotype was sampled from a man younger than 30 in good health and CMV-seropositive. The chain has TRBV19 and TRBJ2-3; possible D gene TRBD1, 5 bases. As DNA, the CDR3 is TGTGCCAGTAGTCCGCAGGGAGATACGCAGTATTTT. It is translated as CASSPQGDTQYF.